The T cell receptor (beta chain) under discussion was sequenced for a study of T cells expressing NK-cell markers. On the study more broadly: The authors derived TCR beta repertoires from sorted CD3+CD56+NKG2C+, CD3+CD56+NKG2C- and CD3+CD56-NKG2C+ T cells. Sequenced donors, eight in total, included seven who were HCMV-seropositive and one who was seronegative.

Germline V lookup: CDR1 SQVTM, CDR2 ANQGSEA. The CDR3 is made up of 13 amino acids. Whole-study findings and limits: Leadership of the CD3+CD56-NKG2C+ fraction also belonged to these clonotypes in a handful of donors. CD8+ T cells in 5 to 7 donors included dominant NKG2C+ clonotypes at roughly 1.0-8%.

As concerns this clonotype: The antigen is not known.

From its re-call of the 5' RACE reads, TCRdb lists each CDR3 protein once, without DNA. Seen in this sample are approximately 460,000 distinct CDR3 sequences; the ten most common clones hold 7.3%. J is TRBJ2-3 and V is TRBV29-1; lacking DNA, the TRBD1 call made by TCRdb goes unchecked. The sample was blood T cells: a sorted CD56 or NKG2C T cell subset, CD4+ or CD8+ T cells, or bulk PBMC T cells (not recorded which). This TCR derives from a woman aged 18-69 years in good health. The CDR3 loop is CSVTLDRADTQYF.